This record concerns one TCR beta chain sequence. Its matching antigen is unknown. The sample originates from a study of vaccination and CD4 T cells after COVID-19. Whole-study context: Overlapping SARS-CoV-2, HCoV-NL63, HCoV-OC43 and HCoV-229E spike peptides were used to stimulate cells. Each control was exposed to a CEFX pool, an HIV-1 Nef pool, or no peptide at all.

Once obtained from cultured CD4+ T cells, the DNA was sequenced using the Oncomine TCR Beta short-read assay. TCRdb redid the calling of the PCR reads with MiXCR, one entry per CDR3 protein. The profile shows just over 15,000 distinct CDR3 sequences, approximately 71% of them singletons. The treatment denotes: roughly ten-day PBMC culture with coronavirus spike peptide pools or control peptides (ViraFEST assay). It was on days 3 and 7 that half the medium was replaced with fresh IL-2 medium. The clonotype comes from a human donor who had recovered from COVID-19. The sample comprised CD4+ T cells from blood, cultured in vitro.

The CDR3 reads CASKNNRDRGDQPQHF. In nucleotides, the CDR3 is TGTGCCAGCAAGAACAACCGGGACAGGGGAGATCAGCCCCAGCATTTT. The genes are TRBV6-2 or TRBV6-3 and TRBJ1-5; 10 nucleotides align to TRBD1. CDR1 is MNHEY, CDR2 SVGEGT, per germline. The CDR3 sequence is 16 residues long. The J segment lost 5 bases and the V segment lost 7 bases, leaving 11 bases of the junction unmatched.